A selection of T cell receptor beta chains follows, all from one sample in a study of OX40 agonist ivuxolimab in advanced cancers. Repertoires were generated with immunoSEQ multiplex PCR, while TCRdb's copy carries only in-frame clones and drops some. The sample shows around 58,000 clones, approximately 94% of them seen only once. The specimen comprised CD4+ or CD8+ T cells sorted from blood, sampled in a trial of the OX40 agonist ivuxolimab. The receptors shown here come from an adult with an advanced solid tumor such as melanoma, head and neck, liver or kidney cancer. Each CDR3 is given with its conserved first and last residue. Fields, in order: clone size, CDR3 length, J gene, D gene, V gene, CDR3 protein, CDR3 DNA. A D gene is named only where the DNA matches it firmly. Clone sizes are given selectively: once, few, many, or a class where the clone is expanded.

NA 15 TRBJ1-3 NA TRBV19 CASSIANRMGNTIYF TGTGCCAGTAGTATCGCCAATCGGATGGGAAACACCATATATTTT
NA 18 TRBJ2-3 NA TRBV27 CASSYLPVRDPTGDTQYF TGTGCCAGCTCTTACCTTCCGGTGAGAGACCCTACTGGAGATACGCAGTATTTT
NA 13 TRBJ2-1 TRBD2 TRBV5-4 CASSWTSVGEQFF TGTGCCAGCAGTTGGACTAGCGTCGGTGAGCAGTTCTTC
NA 17 TRBJ2-7 NA TRBV4-3 CASSQGIRGATLYEQYF TGCGCCAGCAGCCAAGGGATCCGGGGGGCGACCCTCTACGAGCAGTACTTC
NA 15 TRBJ1-4 NA TRBV28 CASRPLSNTNEKLFF TGTGCCAGCAGGCCTCTTAGTAACACTAATGAAAAACTGTTTTTT
once 15 TRBJ2-3 NA TRBV7-9 CASSPTGTRTDTQYF TGTGCCAGCAGCCCTACAGGGACGAGAACAGATACGCAGTATTTT
once 10 TRBJ2-5 NA TRBV7-9 CASRQETQYF TGTGCCAGCAGACAAGAGACCCAGTACTTC
NA 13 TRBJ2-1 NA TRBV7-7 CASSLSVRGEQFF TGTGCTAGCAGCTTATCCGTCAGGGGAGAGCAGTTCTTC
NA 15 TRBJ1-2 NA TRBV13 CASSFDSGRHYGYTF TGTGCCAGCAGCTTTGATTCAGGGCGGCACTATGGCTACACCTTC
NA 14 TRBJ2-5 NA TRBV11-2 CASSPNTGYETQYF TGTGCCAGCAGCCCCAACACAGGTTACGAGACCCAGTACTTC
NA 15 TRBJ2-7 TRBD2 TRBV2 CASSEVSGSPYEQYF TGTGCCAGCAGTGAAGTCAGCGGGAGCCCCTACGAGCAGTACTTC
once 14 TRBJ2-7 NA TRBV5-5 CVSSFPTATYEQYF TGTGTCAGCAGCTTTCCGACAGCTACCTACGAGCAGTACTTC
NA 16 TRBJ2-2 NA TRBV7-8 CASSPLGGGNTGELFF TGTGCCAGCAGCCCCCTGGGAGGGGGGAACACCGGGGAGCTGTTTTTT
NA 13 TRBJ2-5 NA TRBV7-3 CASSPPGKETQYF TGTGCCAGCAGCCCCCCAGGGAAGGAGACCCAGTACTTC
NA 15 TRBJ1-1 TRBD1 TRBV7-9 CASSPPTGRVTEAFF TGTGCCAGCAGCCCACCGACAGGGCGGGTAACTGAAGCTTTCTTT
NA 15 TRBJ2-7 TRBD2 TRBV29-1 CSVDGTSGNSYEQYF TGCAGCGTTGATGGGACTAGCGGGAACTCCTACGAGCAGTACTTC